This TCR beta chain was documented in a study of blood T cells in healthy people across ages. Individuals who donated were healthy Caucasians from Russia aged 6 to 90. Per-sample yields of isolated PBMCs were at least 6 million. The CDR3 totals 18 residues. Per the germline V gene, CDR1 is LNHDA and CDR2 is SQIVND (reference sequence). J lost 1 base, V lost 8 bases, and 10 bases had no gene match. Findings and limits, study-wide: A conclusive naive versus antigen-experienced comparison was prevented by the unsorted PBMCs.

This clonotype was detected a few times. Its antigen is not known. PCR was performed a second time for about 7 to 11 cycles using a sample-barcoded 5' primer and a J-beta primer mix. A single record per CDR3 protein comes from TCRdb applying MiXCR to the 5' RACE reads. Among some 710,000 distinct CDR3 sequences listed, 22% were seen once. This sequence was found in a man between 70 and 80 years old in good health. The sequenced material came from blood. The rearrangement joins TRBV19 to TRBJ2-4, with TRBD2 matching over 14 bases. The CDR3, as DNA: TGTGCCAGTGGAAAGACTAGCGGGGGGGCTCTGGCCAAAAACATTCAGTACTTC. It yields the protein CASGKTSGGALAKNIQYF.